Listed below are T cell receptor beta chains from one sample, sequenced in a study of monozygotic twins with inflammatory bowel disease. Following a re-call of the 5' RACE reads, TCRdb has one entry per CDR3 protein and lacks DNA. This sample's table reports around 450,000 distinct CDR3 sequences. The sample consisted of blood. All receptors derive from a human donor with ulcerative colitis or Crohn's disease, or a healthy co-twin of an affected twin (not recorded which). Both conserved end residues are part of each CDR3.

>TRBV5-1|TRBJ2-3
CASSAQGADTQYF
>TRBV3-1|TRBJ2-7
CASSQDSAGANEQYF
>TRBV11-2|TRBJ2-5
CASTGGMQETQYF
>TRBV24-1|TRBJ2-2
CATSDRGNTGELFF
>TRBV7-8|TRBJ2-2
CASSTGQGTVDGELFF
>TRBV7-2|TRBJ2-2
CASTKGGSTGELFF
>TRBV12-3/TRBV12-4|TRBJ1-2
CASSGLTGDYGYTF
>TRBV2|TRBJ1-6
CASSEAGSNSPLHF
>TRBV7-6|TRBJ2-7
CASSASGTSVTYEQYF
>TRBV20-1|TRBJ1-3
CSARQGVGDTIYF
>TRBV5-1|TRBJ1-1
CASSPGSTSEAFF
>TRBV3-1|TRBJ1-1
CASSPGWQGITEAFF
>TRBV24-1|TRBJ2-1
CATSWGAQGGNEQFF
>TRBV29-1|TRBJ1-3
CSVPDNSGNTIYF
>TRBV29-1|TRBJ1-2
CSVEGWGSTGYGYTF
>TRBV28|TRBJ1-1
CASSLTGLRAFF
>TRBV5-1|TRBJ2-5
CASSFQDSQETQYF
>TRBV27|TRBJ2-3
CASSPFSITDTQYF
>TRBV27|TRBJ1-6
CASGPGSYNSPLHF
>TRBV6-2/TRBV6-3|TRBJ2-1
CATHLSGDYRGQFF
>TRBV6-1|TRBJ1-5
CASSDVGINRNQPQHF
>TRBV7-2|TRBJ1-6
CASSLQGGSPLHF
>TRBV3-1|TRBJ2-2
CASSPAPGLAGGPRVLFF
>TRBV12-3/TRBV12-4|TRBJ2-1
CASSTPRGGGGSASNEQFF
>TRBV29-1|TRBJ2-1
CSVELAGGPGNEQFF
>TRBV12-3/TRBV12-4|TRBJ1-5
CASSFQDSNQPQHF
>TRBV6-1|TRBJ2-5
CASSVRRVQETQYF
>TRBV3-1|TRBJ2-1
CASSLQTSGSGNEQFF
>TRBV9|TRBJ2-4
CASSVGLTQNIQYF
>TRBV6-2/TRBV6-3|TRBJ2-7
CASSYVGSFYEQYF
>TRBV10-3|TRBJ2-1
CAISESEAGGTNEQFF
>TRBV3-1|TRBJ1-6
CASSPRPTGDSPLHF